This paragraph covers one T cell receptor (beta chain) sequence. Its antigen is not identified. Sequencing targeted TCR beta in blood CD8+ and CD4+ T cells. RNA was extracted with the RNeasy kit, and a quantity of about 0.45 to 1 ug was reverse transcribed using random hexamers. TCRdb re-called the immunoSEQ multiplex PCR reads with MiXCR, one entry per CDR3 protein. The profile shows approximately 170,000 distinct CDR3 sequences, approximately 94% of them singletons. These data come from a study of CD8 T cells in Susac syndrome. This CDR3 is 14 amino acids long. The germline V gene encodes CDR1 SGHTA and CDR2 FQGNSA. V lost 5 bases and J lost 5; bases outside the gene matches: 8. Regarding the study as a whole: As acknowledged by the study, its TCR sequencing and HLA analysis included a relatively small number of individuals.

This sequence joins TRBV7-2 and TRBJ1-1; 7 nucleotides line up with TRBD1. The receptor was isolated from a human donor with multiple sclerosis. The sequencing sample was made of CD4+ T cells from PBMCs. The CDR3 coding sequence is TGTGCCAGCAGCCAATTTCAGGGGGGAACTGAAGCTTTCTTT. Protein sequence: CASSQFQGGTEAFF.